These 18 T cell receptor beta chains were sequenced from one sample in a study of neurological immune-mediated disorders. TCRdb independently ran MiXCR on the 5' RACE reads; one entry per CDR3 protein. This table has around 46,000 distinct CDR3 sequences, roughly 24% appearing once. Material: PBMCs. These receptors were obtained from a woman between 70 and 85 years old in good health.

This clonotype was detected ten times or more. The rearrangement links TRBV5-1 to TRBJ2-2, with D unresolved. V lost 0 bases, J lost 7 bases, and 13 bases lay in between. CDR3 length: 15 amino acids. Germline V gene data show CDR1 as SGHRS and CDR2 as YFSETQ. CDR3 region: CASSLVGQQSGELFF. DNA of the CDR3: TGCGCCAGCAGCTTGGTAGGGCAGCAGAGCGGGGAGCTGTTTTTT.

The table lists this clonotype with a few counts. This chain joins TRBV5-1 and TRBJ2-3; possible D gene TRBD1, 6 bases. This CDR3 contains 16 residues. The ends were cut back, 1 base at V and 6 bases at J, with 18 bases in the middle. Per germline, CDR1 SGHRS and CDR2 YFSETQ. The CDR3 nucleotides are TGCGCCAGCAGCTTGCCGAAGACAGGTGGAGTGGATACGCAGTATTTT. Translation: CASSLPKTGGVDTQYF.

This clonotype was detected only once. A read error may be the cause here, since a much bigger clone is one base away. J is TRBJ2-7 and V is TRBV7-3; perhaps TRBD1 as D (5 bases). This CDR3 contains 12 residues. The germline V and J ends were trimmed by 3 bases and 6 bases, with 9 bases remaining between them. Germline-derived CDR1 and CDR2 are SGHTA and FQGTGA. The CDR3 region has the DNA TGTGCCAGCAGCTTCCGGCAGGGCGAGCAGTACTTC. This gives the protein CASSFRQGEQYF.

To note about this clonotype: Sequence at one end of the junction differs from germline and may be a read error. V is TRBV28 and J is TRBJ1-2; D is possibly TRBD1 (5 bases). This CDR3 spans 17 amino acids. From germline, CDR1 is MDHEN and CDR2 SYDVKM. CDR3 coding DNA: TGTGCCAGCAGTTTGGTTCAACAGCCGTGTGGGGACTATTGCTACACCTTC. As protein: CASSLVQQPCGDYCYTF.

The V call is TRBV5-6, the J call TRBJ2-7, with D perhaps given as TRBD1 or TRBD2 (6 bases each). Trimming stripped 2 bases from V and 6 bases from J, with 12 bases between. CDR1 and CDR2 from the germline V gene are SGHDT and YYEEEE. The CDR3 extends over 13 amino acids. The CDR3 spells CASSLPQGGEQYF. The DNA for the CDR3 is TGTGCCAGCAGCTTACCACAGGGAGGCGAGCAGTACTTC.

The chain joins TRBV10-3 to TRBJ2-5, with D tentatively TRBD2 (6 bases). Germline values: CDR1 ENHRY, CDR2 SYGVKD. Trimming pared 0 bases from V and 2 bases from J, leaving 10 bases between. This CDR3 is 15 amino acids long. This chain's CDR3 is CAISESAGTQETQYF. The DNA for the CDR3 is TGTGCCATCAGTGAGTCAGCCGGGACTCAAGAGACCCAGTACTTC.

This clonotype was counted many times. V is TRBV4-2 and J is TRBJ1-1, with D perhaps matching TRBD1 (6 bases). V was pared by 1 base and J by 4 bases, with 10 bases between. Germline lookup yields CDR1 LGHNA and CDR2 YNFKEQ. This CDR3 region has 14 residues. CDR3 nucleotide sequence: TGTGCCAGCAGCCAAGCCGGACAGACCACTGAAGCTTTCTTT. Translation gives CASSQAGQTTEAFF.

This clonotype was picked up many times. V gene TRBV4-3 combines with J gene TRBJ1-2; 7 nucleotides align to TRBD1. The CDR3 runs to 15 residues. CDR1 and CDR2 from the germline V gene are LGHNA and YSLEER. The junction had 7 bases not matched to a gene; V was cut back by 1 base and J by 5 bases. The CDR3 bases are TGCGCCAGCAGCCAAGGCCCGGGACAGACTTATGGCTACACCTTC. Protein sequence: CASSQGPGQTYGYTF.

This clonotype occurred many times. The chain has TRBV12-3 or TRBV12-4 and TRBJ2-1, with 7 bases matching TRBD2. The V and J ends lost 6 bases and 0 bases, in that order; junction bases with no gene match: 5. The CDR3 has 15 residues. The CDR3 bases are TGTGCCAGCAGCCCTAGCGGACCCTCCTACAATGAGCAGTTCTTC. Its translation: CASSPSGPSYNEQFF.

To note about this clonotype: Lacking the conserved final phenylalanine or tryptophan, this CDR3 likely reflects a read error. The chain couples TRBV6-4 to TRBJ2-1; D is perhaps TRBD2 (6 bases). Trimming left V 3 bases short and J 5 bases short, with 17 bases between. The germline CDR1 and CDR2 sequences are MRHNA and SNTAGT. CDR3 size: 16 residues. The CDR3 sequence: CASSEGVEGLNNEQFL. The CDR3 DNA is TGTGCCAGCAGTGAGGGTGTAGAGGGACTGAACAATGAGCAGTTCCTC.

The table lists this clonotype with many counts. The chain links TRBV9 to TRBJ2-7; TRBD1 aligns across 7 bases. Looked up from germline, CDR1 is SGDLS and CDR2 is YYNGEE. V lost 1 base to trimming and J lost 4 bases; unmatched junction nucleotides: 2. CDR3 length equals 13 residues. The CDR3 DNA follows: TGTGCCAGCAGCGTAACAGGGGAGTACGAGCAGTACTTC. It encodes CASSVTGEYEQYF.

This clonotype was detected ten times or more. The V and J genes are TRBV4-1 and TRBJ2-5; 11 bases match TRBD2. J lost 5 bases, V lost 2 bases, and 19 bases had no gene match. The germline CDR1 and CDR2 sequences are MGHRA and YSYEKL. The CDR3 contains 20 residues. The DNA for the CDR3 is TGCGCCAGCAGCCAAAACAAATTGGGAATTAGCGGGAGGGCCGGGGAGACCCAGTACTTC. As protein: CASSQNKLGISGRAGETQYF.

This clonotype came up many times. The rearrangement uses TRBV5-1 and TRBJ1-1, with D tentatively TRBD1 (6 bases). Trimming stripped 4 bases from V and 0 bases from J, with 13 bases between. The CDR3 contains 15 residues. The germline CDR1 and CDR2 sequences are SGHRS and YFSETQ. CDR3 coding DNA: TGCGCCAGCAGCCAGACAGGCTTTATGAACACTGAAGCTTTCTTT. This translates into CASSQTGFMNTEAFF.

This clonotype was counted many times. The rearrangement links TRBV7-2 to TRBJ2-1; possibly TRBD2 for D (5 bases). V was shortened by 1 base and J by 8 bases, with 12 bases between the two germline ends. Germline V CDR1 and CDR2: SGHTA, FQGNSA. CDR3 length equals 14 residues. Written as DNA, the CDR3 is TGTGCCAGCAGCTTAGTTCGTGGGAGCTATGAGCAGTTCTTC. Translated, it gives CASSLVRGSYEQFF.

This clonotype came up once. A much larger clone differs by one base, so this may be a read error. V and J are TRBV20-1 and TRBJ2-7, with D uncertain. From germline, CDR1 is DFQATT and CDR2 SNEGSKA (reference sequence). The CDR3 is made up of 12 amino acids. This CDR3 reads CSARATYHEQYF. CDR3 nucleotides: TGCAGTGCGAGAGCGACATACCACGAGCAGTACTTC.

This chain uses TRBV20-1 with TRBJ2-5; D gene ambiguous. Germline loops: CDR1 DFQATT, CDR2 SNEGSKA (reference sequence). Deletions cut 2 bases from V and 5 bases from J, with 18 bases between. The CDR3 covers 15 residues. CDR3 nucleotides: TGCAGTGCTAGATCCGGAGCTGGAGTGTGGGAGACCCAGTACTTC. It yields the protein CSARSGAGVWETQYF.

This clonotype has at least ten counts. This chain uses TRBV28 with TRBJ1-3, with no clear D. The germline gives CDR1 MDHEN, CDR2 SYDVKM. The CDR3 spans 15 residues. With 6 bases removed from V and 0 bases from J, the gap between germline ends came to 12 bases. CDR3 residues: CASSPPRVSGNTIYF. CDR3 nucleotide sequence: TGTGCCAGCAGCCCCCCGCGCGTCTCTGGAAACACCATATATTTT.

This clonotype was picked up many times. The chain links TRBV7-2 to TRBJ2-4, with D possibly matching TRBD2 (6 bases). CDR3 length: 18 amino acids. Germline V lookup: CDR1 SGHTA, CDR2 FQGNSA. Trimming took 2 bases from V and 7 from J, leaving 24 bases between them. DNA of the CDR3: TGTGCCAGCAGCTTAAACCGACGGCAGGGAGGTTTTAGGAACATTCAGTACTTC. This translates into CASSLNRRQGGFRNIQYF.